This TCR beta chain was profiled in a study of beta chain features in type 1 diabetes. This clone was found a few times. Its antigen is unidentified. One heparinised draw, averaging roughly 100 mL, was taken per donor. Expressed TCRB transcripts got sequenced, as all isolated RNA was reverse transcribed. TCRdb keeps only in-frame clones here, not all; method: immunoSEQ multiplex PCR. The top ten clones hold roughly 0.013% of a sample with approximately 250,000 clones, around 22% of them seen once. There are 17 residues in the CDR3. From germline, CDR1 is KGHSH and CDR2 LQKENI. V lost 2 bases and J lost 3; bases outside the gene matches: 9. Study results and limitations: Within the patient group, naive, central memory and Treg TCRB repertoires appeared more similar to each other than within healthy donors. Among patients with Type 1 diabetes, TCRB CDR3s were moderately but significantly shorter in every one of the four CD4+ subsets.

Sequenced sample: naive CD4+ T cells from blood. The receptor comes from a woman in her 30s with type 1 diabetes. V and J are TRBV18 and TRBJ2-3, with 9 bases identical to TRBD2. In DNA, the CDR3 is TGTGCCAGCTCACCAAGACTAGCGGTCCCTGGGACAGATACGCAGTATTTT. This sequence encodes CASSPRLAVPGTDTQYF. The whole variable domain, remainder taken from reference TRBV18 and TRBJ2-3, is NAGVMQNPRHLVRRRGQEARLRCSPMKGHSHVYWYRQLPEEGLKFMVYLQKENIIDESGMPKERFSAEFPKEGPSILRIQQVVRGDSAAYFCASSPRLAVPGTDTQYFGPGTRLTVL.